Listed below are T cell receptor beta chains from one sample, sequenced in a study of CD8+ T cells in alopecia areata. TCRdb's table, derived via immunoSEQ multiplex PCR, lists solely in-frame clones and lacks some. The sample yields roughly 140,000 clones, approximately 65% seen once. Material for sequencing was CD8+ T cells sorted from blood. Receptors originate from a human donor in good health. Both conserved end residues are part of each CDR3. A D gene is named only where the DNA matches it firmly. A clone size is listed for some rows: how often the clone was seen (once, few, many), or a class if it is expanded.

cdr3_aa | cdr3_nt | v_call | d_call | clone_size | j_call
CSVRGGSYNEQFF | TGCAGCGTTCGGGGCGGTTCCTACAATGAGCAGTTCTTC | TRBV29-1 | . | once | TRBJ2-1
CASSPRWDSKAYEQYF | TGTGCCAGCAGCCCAAGGTGGGACAGTAAGGCCTACGAGCAGTACTTC | TRBV9 | TRBD1 | . | TRBJ2-7
CASSGGISYEQYF | TGTGCCAGCAGCGGCGGGATCTCCTACGAGCAGTACTTC | TRBV5-4 | . | once | TRBJ2-7
CASSPETRYYGYTF | TGCGCCAGCAGCCCAGAGACCCGATACTATGGCTACACCTTC | TRBV5-1 | . | . | TRBJ1-2
CASMGKPNIYNEQFF | TGTGCCAGCATGGGCAAGCCCAATATATACAATGAGCAGTTCTTC | TRBV28 | . | many | TRBJ2-1
CASSLRQSYEQYF | TGCGCCAGCAGCTTGAGACAATCCTACGAGCAGTACTTC | TRBV5-1 | . | . | TRBJ2-7
CASRQGMNTEAFF | TGTGCCAGCCGACAGGGAATGAACACTGAAGCTTTCTTT | TRBV6-1 | TRBD1 | . | TRBJ1-1
CSVEERGSGANVLTF | TGCAGCGTTGAAGAGAGGGGGAGTGGGGCCAACGTCCTGACTTTC | TRBV29-1 | . | . | TRBJ2-6
CATGVADDNEQFF | TGTGCCACCGGGGTAGCGGACGACAATGAGCAGTTCTTC | TRBV15 | . | once | TRBJ2-1
CASSLETGPYNEQFF | TGTGCCAGCAGCTTAGAAACGGGACCCTACAATGAGCAGTTCTTC | TRBV11-2 | . | . | TRBJ2-1
CASSLGENTEAFF | TGCGCCAGCAGCTTGGGCGAGAACACTGAAGCTTTCTTT | TRBV5-1 | . | . | TRBJ1-1
CASSQEYGGIYEQYF | TGTGCCAGCAGCCAAGAGTATGGCGGGATCTACGAGCAGTACTTC | TRBV14 | . | few | TRBJ2-7
CAWSPPLYTEAFF | TGTGCCTGGAGTCCACCTTTGTACACTGAAGCTTTCTTT | TRBV30 | . | . | TRBJ1-1
CASSFAGKFQETQYF | TGTGCCAGCAGTTTCGCGGGGAAGTTCCAAGAGACCCAGTACTTC | TRBV27 | . | . | TRBJ2-5
CSVGAGGSNEQFF | TGCAGCGTTGGGGCGGGAGGGTCCAATGAGCAGTTCTTC | TRBV29-1 | TRBD2 | . | TRBJ2-1
CASSQGHSYEQYF | TGTGCCAGCAGCCAAGGACATTCCTACGAGCAGTACTTC | TRBV14 | . | . | TRBJ2-7
CATSGTLYNEQFF | TGTGCCACCTCCGGGACTCTCTACAATGAGCAGTTCTTC | TRBV10-2 | . | few | TRBJ2-1
CASSWGVAGGQETQYF | TGTGCCAGCAGCTGGGGAGTAGCGGGAGGTCAGGAGACCCAGTACTTC | TRBV5-6 | TRBD2 | . | TRBJ2-5
CSGGGGTWSEQYF | TGCAGCGGCGGAGGCGGGACTTGGAGCGAGCAGTACTTC | TRBV29-1 | . | . | TRBJ2-7
CASSRRDFPDGEQFF | TGCGCCAGCAGTCGGCGAGACTTCCCGGATGGTGAGCAGTTCTTC | TRBV23-1 | . | . | TRBJ2-1
CASSGNGEKLFF | TGTGCCAGCAGTGGAAATGGTGAAAAACTGTTTTTT | TRBV6-5 | . | . | TRBJ1-4
CASRVQQGTEAFF | TGTGCCAGCAGGGTTCAACAGGGCACTGAAGCTTTCTTT | TRBV2 | . | . | TRBJ1-1
CASSVDHGYVEQFF | TGTGCCAGCAGCGTCGACCACGGGTACGTGGAGCAGTTCTTC | TRBV9 | . | once | TRBJ2-1
CASSLLGGDQPQHF | TGTGCCAGCAGTTTGTTGGGGGGGGATCAGCCCCAGCATTTT | TRBV27 | . | once | TRBJ1-5
CASREAAQGGNYGYTF | TGTGCCAGCAGGGAAGCAGCACAGGGAGGGAACTATGGCTACACCTTC | TRBV28 | . | . | TRBJ1-2
CSVGDRSSYEQYF | TGCAGCGTGGGGGACAGGAGCTCCTACGAGCAGTACTTC | TRBV29-1 | TRBD1 | few | TRBJ2-7
CASSRTRGQRSYEQYF | TGTGCCAGCAGCCGAACAAGGGGACAGCGCTCCTACGAGCAGTACTTC | TRBV5-6 | TRBD1 | . | TRBJ2-7
CASSLPRVSSNQPQHF | TGTGCCAGCAGTTTGCCCAGGGTCAGCAGCAATCAGCCCCAGCATTTT | TRBV28 | . | . | TRBJ1-5
CASSRQRGPDTQYF | TGTGCCAGCAGCCGACAAAGAGGCCCCGATACGCAGTATTTT | TRBV7-8 | . | . | TRBJ2-3
CASSLIRGHETQYF | TGTGCCAGCAGCTTAATAAGAGGGCACGAGACCCAGTACTTC | TRBV11-2 | . | . | TRBJ2-5
CASSQDGFLVDTQYF | TGTGCCAGCAGCCAAGACGGGTTCTTGGTGGATACGCAGTATTTT | TRBV14 | . | . | TRBJ2-3
CASSPRMGGEQFF | TGCGCCAGCAGCCCACGAATGGGTGGGGAGCAGTTCTTC | TRBV5-1 | . | . | TRBJ2-1
CSAETSGIYEQYF | TGCAGCGCCGAAACTAGCGGAATCTACGAGCAGTACTTC | TRBV29-1 | TRBD2 | few | TRBJ2-7
CASSAEAGSSYEQYF | TGTGCCAGCAGCGCGGAAGCGGGGAGCTCCTACGAGCAGTACTTC | TRBV9 | TRBD2 | . | TRBJ2-7
CSVLPGQGQNTIYF | TGCAGCGTTCTACCGGGACAGGGGCAAAACACCATATATTTT | TRBV29-1 | TRBD1 | few | TRBJ1-3
CASSLASNPDNEQFF | TGTGCCAGCAGTCTAGCTAGCAATCCAGACAATGAGCAGTTCTTC | TRBV27 | . | . | TRBJ2-1
CASRSPGITEAFF | TGCGCCAGCAGATCCCCAGGGATCACTGAAGCTTTCTTT | TRBV5-1 | . | few | TRBJ1-1
CASSPNLQGGSGNEQFF | TGCGCCAGCAGCCCCAATCTGCAGGGCGGATCAGGCAATGAGCAGTTCTTC | TRBV5-1 | . | once | TRBJ2-1
CATSRDRRGGNQPQHF | TGTGCCACCAGCAGAGATCGGAGGGGAGGCAATCAGCCCCAGCATTTT | TRBV15 | . | few | TRBJ1-5
CASSFSVVGELFF | TGTGCCAGCAGTTTCTCTGTCGTTGGGGAGCTGTTTTTT | TRBV27 | . | . | TRBJ2-2
CASRGGPATDTQYF | TGTGCCAGCAGGGGCGGACCTGCCACAGATACGCAGTATTTT | TRBV2 | . | . | TRBJ2-3